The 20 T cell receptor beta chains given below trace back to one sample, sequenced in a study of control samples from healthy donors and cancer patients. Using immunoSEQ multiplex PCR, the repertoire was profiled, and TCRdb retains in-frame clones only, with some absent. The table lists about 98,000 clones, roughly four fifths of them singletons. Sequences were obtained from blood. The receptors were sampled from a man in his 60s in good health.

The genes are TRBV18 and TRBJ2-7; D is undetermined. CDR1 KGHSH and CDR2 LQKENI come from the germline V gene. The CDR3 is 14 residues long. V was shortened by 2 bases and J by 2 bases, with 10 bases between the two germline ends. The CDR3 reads CASSPDRATYEQYF. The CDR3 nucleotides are TGTGCCAGCTCACCAGATAGGGCCACCTACGAGCAGTACTTC.

CDR3 sequence: CASTQQNQPQHF. CDR3 in DNA: TGTGCCAGTACCCAGCAGAATCAGCCCCAGCATTTT. The V gene is TRBV2, the J gene TRBJ1-5; D gene uncertain. V was trimmed by 9 bases and J by 4 bases, leaving 10 bases between them. CDR1 is SNHLY, CDR2 FYNNEI, per germline. This CDR3 has 12 residues.

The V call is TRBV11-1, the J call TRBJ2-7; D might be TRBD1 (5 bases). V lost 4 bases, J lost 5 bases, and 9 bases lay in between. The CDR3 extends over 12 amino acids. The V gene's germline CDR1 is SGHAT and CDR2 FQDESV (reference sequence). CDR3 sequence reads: CASSSQGDEQYF. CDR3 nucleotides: TGTGCCAGCAGCTCCCAGGGCGACGAGCAGTACTTC.

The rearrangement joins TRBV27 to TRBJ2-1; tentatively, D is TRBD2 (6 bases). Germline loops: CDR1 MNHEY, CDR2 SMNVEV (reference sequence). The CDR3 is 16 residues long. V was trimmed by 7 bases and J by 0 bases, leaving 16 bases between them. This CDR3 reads CASTTWGGASYNEQFF. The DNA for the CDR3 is TGTGCCAGCACCACCTGGGGAGGAGCCTCCTACAATGAGCAGTTCTTC.

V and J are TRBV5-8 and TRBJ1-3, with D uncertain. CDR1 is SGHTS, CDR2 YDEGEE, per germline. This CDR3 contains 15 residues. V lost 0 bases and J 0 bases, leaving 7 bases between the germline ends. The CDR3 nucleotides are TGTGCCAGCAGCTTGGTTGAGTTCTCTGGAAACACCATATATTTT. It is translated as CASSLVEFSGNTIYF.

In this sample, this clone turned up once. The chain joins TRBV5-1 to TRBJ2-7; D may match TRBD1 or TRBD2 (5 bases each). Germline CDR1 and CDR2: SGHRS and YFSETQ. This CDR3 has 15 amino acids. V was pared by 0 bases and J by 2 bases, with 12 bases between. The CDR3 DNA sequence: TGCGCCAGCAGCTTGGATGGGGGAAATGCCTACGAGCAGTACTTC. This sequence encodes CASSLDGGNAYEQYF.

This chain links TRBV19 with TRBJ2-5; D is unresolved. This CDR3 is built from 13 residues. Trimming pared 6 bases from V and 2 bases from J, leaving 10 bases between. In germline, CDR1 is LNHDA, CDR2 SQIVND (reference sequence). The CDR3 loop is CASRVNIQETQYF. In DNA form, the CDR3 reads TGTGCCAGTAGAGTGAACATACAAGAGACCCAGTACTTC.

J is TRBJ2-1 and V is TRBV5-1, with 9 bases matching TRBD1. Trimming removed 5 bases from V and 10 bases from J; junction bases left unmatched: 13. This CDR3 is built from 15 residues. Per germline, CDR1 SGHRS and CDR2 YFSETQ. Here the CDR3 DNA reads TGCGCCAGCAGACCTCCGGGACAGGGTAGTAGCGAGCAGTTCTTC. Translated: CASRPPGQGSSEQFF.

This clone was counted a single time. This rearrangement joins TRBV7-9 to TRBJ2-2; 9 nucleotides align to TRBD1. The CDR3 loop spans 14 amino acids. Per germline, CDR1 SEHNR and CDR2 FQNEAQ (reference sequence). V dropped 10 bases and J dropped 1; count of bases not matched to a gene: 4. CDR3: CAITGQGNTGELFF. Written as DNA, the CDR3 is TGTGCCATCACGGGACAGGGGAACACCGGGGAGCTGTTTTTT.

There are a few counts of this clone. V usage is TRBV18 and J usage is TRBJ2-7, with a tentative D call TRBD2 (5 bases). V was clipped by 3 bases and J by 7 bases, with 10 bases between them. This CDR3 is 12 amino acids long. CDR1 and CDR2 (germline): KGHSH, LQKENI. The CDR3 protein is CASSPVTREQYF. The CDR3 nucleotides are TGTGCCAGCTCACCCGTAACTAGGGAGCAGTACTTC.

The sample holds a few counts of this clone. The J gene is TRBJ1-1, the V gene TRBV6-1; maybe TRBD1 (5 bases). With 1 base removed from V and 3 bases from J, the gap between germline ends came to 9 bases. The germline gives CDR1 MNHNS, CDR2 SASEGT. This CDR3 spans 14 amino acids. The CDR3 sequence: CASSEGEGHTEAFF. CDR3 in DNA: TGTGCCAGCAGTGAAGGGGAGGGACACACTGAAGCTTTCTTT.

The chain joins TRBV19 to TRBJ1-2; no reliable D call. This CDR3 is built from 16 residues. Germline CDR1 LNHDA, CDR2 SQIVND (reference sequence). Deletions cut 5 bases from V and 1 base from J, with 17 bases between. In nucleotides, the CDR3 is TGTGCCAGTAGTGTAGGTCTCGGATTAAATAACTATGGCTACACCTTC. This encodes CASSVGLGLNNYGYTF.

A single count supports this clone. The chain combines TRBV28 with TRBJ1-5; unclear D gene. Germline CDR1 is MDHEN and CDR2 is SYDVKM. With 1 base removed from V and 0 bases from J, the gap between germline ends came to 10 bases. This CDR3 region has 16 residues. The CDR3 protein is CASSLFWRYSNQPQHF. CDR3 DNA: TGTGCCAGCAGTTTATTCTGGCGGTATAGCAATCAGCCCCAGCATTTT.

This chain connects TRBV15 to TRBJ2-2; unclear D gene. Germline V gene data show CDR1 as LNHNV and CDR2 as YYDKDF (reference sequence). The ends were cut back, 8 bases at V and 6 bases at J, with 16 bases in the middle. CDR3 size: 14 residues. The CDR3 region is CATQPPTEAGELFF. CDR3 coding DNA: TGTGCCACCCAACCTCCGACTGAAGCCGGGGAGCTGTTTTTT. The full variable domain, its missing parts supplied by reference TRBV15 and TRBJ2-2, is DAMVIQNPRYQVTQFGKPVTLSCSQTLNHNVMYWYQQKSSQAPKLLFHYYDKDFNNEADTPDNFQSRRPNTSFCFLDIRSPGLGDTAMYLCATQPPTEAGELFFGEGSRLTVL.

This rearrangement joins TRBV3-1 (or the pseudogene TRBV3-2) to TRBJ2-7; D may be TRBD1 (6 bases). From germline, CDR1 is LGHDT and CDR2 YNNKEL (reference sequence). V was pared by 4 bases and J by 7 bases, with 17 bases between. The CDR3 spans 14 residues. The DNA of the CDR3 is TGTGCCAGCAGCCGAGGTCAGGGTCAGGGGGAGCAGTACTTC. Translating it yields CASSRGQGQGEQYF.

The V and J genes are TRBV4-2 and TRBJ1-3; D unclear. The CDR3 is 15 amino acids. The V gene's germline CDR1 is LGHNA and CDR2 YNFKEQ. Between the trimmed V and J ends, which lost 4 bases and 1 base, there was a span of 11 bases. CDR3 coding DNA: TGTGCCAGCAGCCCCGACGGAGGGTCTGGAAACACCATATATTTT. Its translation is CASSPDGGSGNTIYF.

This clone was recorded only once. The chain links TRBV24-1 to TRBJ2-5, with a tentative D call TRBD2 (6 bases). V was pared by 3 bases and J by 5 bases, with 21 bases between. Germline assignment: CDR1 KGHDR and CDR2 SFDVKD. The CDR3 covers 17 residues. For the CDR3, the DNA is TGTGCCACCAGTGATGCAAGGCGGGGAGTTTCGGGGGAGACCCAGTACTTC. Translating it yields CATSDARRGVSGETQYF.

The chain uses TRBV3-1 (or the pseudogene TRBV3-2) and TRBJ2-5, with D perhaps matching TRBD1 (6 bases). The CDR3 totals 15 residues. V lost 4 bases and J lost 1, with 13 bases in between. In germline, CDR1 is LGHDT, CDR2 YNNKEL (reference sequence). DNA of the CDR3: TGTGCCAGCAGCCCCCGGACAGCCTCCCAAGAGACCCAGTACTTC. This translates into CASSPRTASQETQYF.

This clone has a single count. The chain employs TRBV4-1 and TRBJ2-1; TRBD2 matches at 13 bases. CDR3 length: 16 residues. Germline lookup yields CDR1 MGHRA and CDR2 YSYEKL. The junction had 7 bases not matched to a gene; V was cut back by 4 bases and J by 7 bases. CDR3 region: CASSRYGTSGNNEQFF. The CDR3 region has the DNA TGCGCCAGCAGCCGCTACGGGACTAGCGGGAATAATGAGCAGTTCTTC.

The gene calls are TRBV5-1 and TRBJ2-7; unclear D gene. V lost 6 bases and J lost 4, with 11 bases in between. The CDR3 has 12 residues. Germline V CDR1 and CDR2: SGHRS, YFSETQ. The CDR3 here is CASTDTAYEQYF. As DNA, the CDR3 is TGCGCCAGCACCGATACCGCTTACGAGCAGTACTTC.